Ten or more counts support the clone carrying this T cell receptor (beta chain). The antigen is undetermined. Hyperthyroidism had been newly diagnosed in patients aged 18 to 65, and its duration was under 2 months. The PBMCs had their origin in 10 ml of fresh peripheral blood. This entry comes from a study of T cells in Graves' hyperthyroidism and ophthalmopathy. Study-level background: Peripheral blood was drawn at first diagnosis, prior to all treatment.

Whole-study results and caveats: Most thyroid clonotypes expanded above 0.001 were also detected in blood.

V lost 11 bases, J lost 7 bases, and 21 bases lay in between. Germline loops: CDR1 MDHEN, CDR2 SYDVKM. The CDR3 extends over 13 amino acids. Amplification targeted TCR beta CDR3 regions from RNA transcripts. First-round RT-PCR with HTBI primers amplified the TCR CDR3 region. Each CDR3 protein is one row after TCRdb ran MiXCR on the multiplex PCR reads. The data hold about 360,000 distinct CDR3 sequences, with roughly 25% observed a single time. What was sequenced was blood. This sequence originates from a man aged 45-60 years with Graves' hyperthyroidism. This chain connects TRBV28 to TRBJ2-7, with D possibly TRBD1 on 6 matching bases. The CDR3 DNA reads TGTGCCTCCGCCAGGGGTCGTCGACTGGAGCAGTACTTC. This translates into CASARGRRLEQYF.